The entry below describes one TCR beta chain. PCR was performed using 60 Vbeta and 13 Jbeta primers. Assay used: immunoSEQ multiplex PCR; TCRdb lists only in-frame clones, some missing. This table has around 110,000 clones, around 65% appearing once. The CDR3 is 14 amino acids. Unmatched junction bases numbered 10, after V lost 2 bases and J lost 6 bases. From germline, CDR1 is GTSNPN and CDR2 SVGIG (reference sequence). This sample stems from a study of cytomegalovirus exposure and HLA in healthy donors. V gene TRBV30 combines with J gene TRBJ2-7; 7 bases line up with TRBD1. The receptor comes from a man between 18 and 35 years old in good health and CMV-seronegative. Sequenced sample: PBMCs. The CDR3, as DNA: TGTGCCTGGAGTTTCGCAGCCGGGACAGTCGAGCAGTACTTC. Protein: CAWSFAAGTVEQYF.